This T cell receptor (beta chain) stems from a study of CD8+CD57+ T cells in acquired aplastic anemia. Study-level background: On average, sorted CD4+ and CD8+ cells gave roughly 3 ug of DNA.

It was patients with CD8+CD57+ cell expansion by flow cytometry who were chosen for sequencing. The CDR3 has 14 amino acids. V lost 10 bases, J lost 6 bases, and 21 bases lay in between. Germline CDR1 reads SGHRS; CDR2 reads YFSETQ. The template used for profiling TCR beta VDJ and CDR3 was genomic DNA. TCRdb used MiXCR to reprocess the reads, holding one entry per CDR3 protein. In the table there are around 500,000 distinct CDR3 sequences, 25% to 40% of which are singletons. Sequenced sample: sorted CD4+, CD8+, or CD8+CD57+ T cells (not recorded which) from PBMCs. The chain links TRBV5-1 to TRBJ2-3; no definite D call. The sequence was collected from a human donor with aplastic anemia. CDR3 nucleotide sequence: TGCGCCGCTAGGGCGGCCCCGACGGAGGATACGCAGTATTTT. This sequence encodes CAARAAPTEDTQYF.